This T cell receptor beta chain emerged from a study of OX40 agonist ivuxolimab in advanced cancers. Overall study: With a range of 23 to 79, age averaged 60 years, and around 83% were male.

Per germline, CDR1 MGHRA and CDR2 YSYEKL. The V and J ends lost 2 bases and 9 bases, in that order; junction bases with no gene match: 6. This CDR3 has 14 residues. This clone showed up just a few times. Its antigen is unknown. Notes on the study in general: Within 6 weeks, CD4+ and CD8+ blood T cells expanded clonally at 0.1 to 3.0 mg/kg. Patients with a partial response at 0.1-3.0 mg/kg had among the lowest clonal expansion. On average, CD8+ T cells showed a greater number of expanded clones than CD4+.

Sequencing used immunoSEQ multiplex PCR; TCRdb keeps in-frame clones, though not all of them. The sample records some 40,000 clones, around 83% being singletons. The chain combines TRBV4-1 with TRBJ2-1; 8 positions agree with TRBD2. The sequence derives from an adult with an advanced solid tumor such as melanoma, head and neck, liver or kidney cancer. The specimen was CD4+ or CD8+ T cells sorted from blood, collected in a trial of the OX40 agonist ivuxolimab. This chain's CDR3 is CASSQTTSVGEQFF. DNA for the CDR3: TGCGCCAGCAGCCAAACGACTAGCGTCGGTGAGCAGTTCTTC.